The 18 T cell receptor beta chains listed next were all sequenced from one sample in a study of blood T cell repertoires in COVID-19. The data were produced by immunoSEQ multiplex PCR, yet TCRdb's version contains in-frame clones alone and is incomplete. This table has tens of thousands of clones, roughly nine tenths appearing once. The sequenced sample was peripheral blood. Every receptor here comes from a man in his sixties with active or convalescent COVID-19.

The chain joins TRBV5-4 to TRBJ2-1, with a possible D match to TRBD1 (5 bases). There are 14 residues in the CDR3. Trimming left V 0 bases short and J 5 bases short, with 9 bases between. Germline V lookup: CDR1 SGHNT, CDR2 YYREEE (reference sequence). The DNA of the CDR3 is TGTGCCAGCAGCTTGGGGCAGGGAAACAATGAGCAGTTCTTC. Translation gives CASSLGQGNNEQFF.

The chain carries TRBV28 and TRBJ1-5; perhaps TRBD1 as D (6 bases). CDR3 length: 15 residues. The ends were cut back, 5 bases at V and 12 bases at J, with 23 bases in the middle. Germline V gene lookup returns CDR1 MDHEN and CDR2 SYDVKM. The CDR3: CASSPMGGPAVLQHF. CDR3 DNA sequence: TGTGCCAGCAGTCCCATGGGGGGGCCCGCCGTACTCCAGCATTTT.

The chain carries TRBV15 and TRBJ1-1; D remains unclear. Trimming cost V 5 bases and J 0 bases, with 10 bases left between them. Germline V CDR1 and CDR2: LNHNV, YYDKDF (reference sequence). This CDR3 region has 14 residues. CDR3 sequence (DNA): TGTGCCACCAGCCCCAGCGGTTTGAACACTGAAGCTTTCTTT. This sequence encodes CATSPSGLNTEAFF.

In its sample, this clone was seen once. The chain employs TRBV4-2 and TRBJ2-1, with 14 bases lining up with TRBD2. V gave up 3 bases and J gave up 8 bases; unmatched junction bases: 12. This CDR3 comprises 18 residues. The germline CDR1 and CDR2 sequences are LGHNA and YNFKEQ. Here the CDR3 DNA reads TGTGCCAGCAGCCAGCGCAAAGGGACTAGCGGGGGAATGTATGAGCAGTTCTTC. Translating gives CASSQRKGTSGGMYEQFF.

The V call is TRBV6-6, the J call TRBJ2-7, with TRBD2 identical over 11 bases. V trimming: 0 bases; J trimming: 2 bases; junction bases outside the gene matches: 3. This CDR3 region has 16 residues. CDR1 and CDR2 from the germline V gene are MNHNY and SVGAGI (reference sequence). DNA of the CDR3: TGTGCCAGCAGTTACTCGAATAGCGGGGGGGCCTACGAGCAGTACTTC. Its protein product is CASSYSNSGGAYEQYF.

This clone is a singleton in its sample. V is TRBV5-1 and J is TRBJ2-1, with a weak D call TRBD1 (6 bases). Looked up from germline, CDR1 is SGHRS and CDR2 is YFSETQ. This CDR3 is built from 12 residues. Trimming removed 8 bases at V and 5 bases at J, with 11 bases between. CDR3 in amino acids: CASGDMNNEQFF. In nucleotides, the CDR3 is TGCGCCAGTGGGGACATGAACAATGAGCAGTTCTTC.

The V call is TRBV21-1, the J call TRBJ1-4. TRBV21-1 is a listed pseudogene. The CDR3 extends over 15 amino acids. The CDR3 loop reads CASSKVSGRCEKLFF. CDR3 nucleotide sequence: TGTGCCAGCAGCAAAGTTTCAGGGAGGTGCGAAAAACTGTTTTTT.

This chain uses TRBV7-2 with TRBJ2-7, with 8 bases matching TRBD1. Trimming at V came to 5 bases and at J to 6 bases, leaving 9 bases not matched to a gene. The germline CDR1 and CDR2 sequences are SGHTA and FQGNSA. The CDR3 consists of 14 residues. The DNA for the CDR3 is TGTGCCAGCAGCCCATCGACAGGGGTCGGCGAGCAGTACTTC. This sequence encodes CASSPSTGVGEQYF.

This clone was seen only once. The chain combines TRBV12-3 or TRBV12-4 with TRBJ2-2, with D hard to call. Deletions cut 6 bases from V and 3 bases from J, with 5 bases between. The CDR3 is made up of 12 amino acids. In nucleotides, the CDR3 is TGTGCCAGCAGATCCGACACCGGGGAGCTGTTTTTT. Residues: CASRSDTGELFF.

The chain carries TRBV19 and TRBJ2-3, with 12 bases lining up with TRBD2. Trimming cost V 3 bases and J 6 bases; bases outside gene matches: 10. From germline, CDR1 is LNHDA and CDR2 SQIVND (reference sequence). CDR3 length: 17 residues. CDR3 in DNA: TGTGCCAGTAGTATCCGACCTAGCGGGGGGGACTGGGATACGCAGTATTTT. Translated, it gives CASSIRPSGGDWDTQYF.

There are a few counts of this clone. This chain links TRBV3-1 (or the pseudogene TRBV3-2) with TRBJ2-5, with D unclear. This CDR3 has 12 residues. Trimming took 4 bases from V and 1 from J, leaving 4 bases between them. Germline-derived CDR1 and CDR2 are LGHDT and YNNKEL (reference sequence). The CDR3 DNA is TGTGCCAGCAGCCCATTCCAAGAGACCCAGTACTTC. It codes for CASSPFQETQYF.

The chain recombines TRBV5-1 with TRBJ1-4, with D possibly matching TRBD1 (5 bases). This CDR3 is 15 amino acids long. Looked up from germline, CDR1 is SGHRS and CDR2 is YFSETQ. Trimming cost V 2 bases and J 4 bases, with 12 bases left between them. The DNA for the CDR3 is TGCGCCAGCAGCTTCGGACACGAACTTAATGAAAAACTGTTTTTT. The encoded protein is CASSFGHELNEKLFF.

This sequence joins TRBV2 and TRBJ1-2, with D maybe TRBD1 (5 bases). The CDR3 extends over 15 amino acids. V was trimmed by 7 bases and J by 2 bases, leaving 17 bases between them. CDR1 SNHLY and CDR2 FYNNEI come from the germline V gene. The DNA of the CDR3 is TGTGCCAGCACCCGCGCCTTAACAGGCAACTATGGCTACACCTTC. It specifies CASTRALTGNYGYTF.

The V call is TRBV2, the J call TRBJ2-5; 11 bases fit TRBD2. The CDR3 sequence is 15 residues long. J gave up 4 bases and V 6 bases, and 7 bases lay outside the gene matches. CDR1 is SNHLY and CDR2 is FYNNEI in the germline V gene. DNA of the CDR3: TGTGCCAGCAGCCGCACACTAGCGGGGGCAGAGACCCAGTACTTC. This gives the protein CASSRTLAGAETQYF.

The chain uses TRBV5-8 and TRBJ1-2; D might be TRBD1 (6 bases). CDR1 is SGHTS and CDR2 is YDEGEE in the germline V gene. CDR3 length equals 14 residues. V dropped 0 bases and J dropped 4 bases, with 10 bases sitting between them. CDR3: CASSLEPDSYGYTF. DNA of the CDR3: TGTGCCAGCAGCTTGGAACCGGACAGCTATGGCTACACCTTC.

This chain links TRBV9 with TRBJ1-6; D might be TRBD1 (6 bases). CDR1 is SGDLS and CDR2 is YYNGEE in the germline V gene. This CDR3 region has 18 residues. Trimming shortened V by 3 bases and J by 4 bases, and 20 bases separated the two germline ends. This CDR3 is CASSGDVSGAGYNSPLHF. CDR3 DNA sequence: TGTGCCAGCAGCGGAGACGTTTCAGGGGCAGGGTATAATTCACCCCTCCACTTT.

The chain has TRBV3-1 (or the pseudogene TRBV3-2) and TRBJ1-2, with D possibly TRBD1 on 6 matching bases. In germline, CDR1 is LGHDT, CDR2 YNNKEL (reference sequence). Trimming pared 6 bases from V and 7 bases from J, leaving 15 bases between. CDR3 length: 13 amino acids. CDR3: CASSPNRASGYTF. The DNA of the CDR3 is TGTGCCAGCAGTCCTAACAGGGCGAGTGGCTACACCTTC.

This chain uses TRBV19 with TRBJ1-1, with 8 bases lining up with TRBD1. Trimming removed 3 bases from V and 10 bases from J; junction bases left unmatched: 13. The CDR3 has 15 residues. Germline CDR1 is LNHDA and CDR2 is SQIVND (reference sequence). The DNA of the CDR3 is TGTGCCAGTAGTATGCCCAGGGGGCAACGCCGTGGAGCTTTCTTT. It codes for CASSMPRGQRRGAFF.